The clone carrying this T cell receptor (beta chain) was seen ten or more times. What it binds is unknown. The source of the sample is a study of CD8 T cells in ankylosing spondylitis. Study observations and caveats: Seemingly characteristic of ankylosing spondylitis blood was a TCR beta motif consisting of several highly homologous variants.

One entry per CDR3 protein, called by TCRdb with MiXCR from the 5' RACE reads. The sample has under 85,000 distinct CDR3 sequences, over 4% seen once. Germline-derived CDR1 and CDR2 are MDHEN and SYDVKM. The CDR3 spans 19 residues. The J segment lost 8 bases and the V segment lost 5 bases, leaving 23 bases of the junction unmatched. Sequenced input: blood, either unsorted or a sorted T cell fraction (not recorded which). V gene TRBV28 combines with J gene TRBJ1-4; 7 bases line up with TRBD1. The sequence came from a male donor with ankylosing spondylitis or in good health (not recorded which). CDR3 sequence: CASSPFLPPSRQGGEKLFF. In DNA form, the CDR3 reads TGTGCCAGCAGTCCCTTCCTCCCCCCTTCGCGACAGGGTGGGGAAAAACTGTTTTTT.